These 13 T cell receptor beta chains originate from one sample sequenced in a study of monozygotic twins with inflammatory bowel disease. TCRdb re-called the 5' RACE reads and shows each CDR3 protein once, DNA omitted. The sample data list about 330,000 distinct CDR3 sequences. Sequenced: blood. Receptors originate from a human donor with ulcerative colitis or Crohn's disease, or a healthy co-twin of an affected twin (not recorded which).

The rearrangement joins TRBV3-1 to TRBJ1-5; TCRdb's D call, TRBD1, is unchecked because there is no DNA. The CDR3 covers 15 residues. Germline V CDR1 and CDR2: LGHDT, YNNKEL (reference sequence). The CDR3 here is CASSSGQISNQPQHF. Based on the CDR3 plus reference TRBV3-1 and TRBJ1-5, the full variable domain is DTAVSQTPKYLVTQMGNDKSIKCEQNLGHDTMYWYKQDSKKFLKIMFSYNNKELIINETVPNRFSPKSPDKAHLNLHINSLELGDSAVYFCASSSGQISNQPQHFGDGTRLSIL.

This sequence joins TRBV12-3 or TRBV12-4 and TRBJ1-6; TCRdb reports TRBD1, a call that lacks DNA to check it against. The length of the CDR3 is 16 residues. The CDR3 sequence is CASRYRDTGDNSPLHF.

This chain joins TRBV12-3 or TRBV12-4 and TRBJ2-2; checking the TCRdb D call of TRBD1 is not possible without DNA. The CDR3 covers 17 residues. The CDR3 sequence is CASTLSGQGVGTGELFF.

The chain carries TRBV27 and TRBJ2-1; TCRdb gives TRBD2 as the D gene, but with no DNA this cannot be confirmed. The CDR3 has 15 residues. Germline V gene sequence: CDR1 MNHEY, CDR2 SMNVEV (reference sequence). The chain's CDR3 is CASSLGLAGSDEQFF.

This sequence joins TRBV5-1 and TRBJ2-2. The CDR3 spans 16 residues. Germline values: CDR1 SGHRS, CDR2 YFSETQ. The CDR3: CASSPIWSENTGELFF.

The chain recombines TRBV19 with TRBJ2-7; no DNA is available, so the TRBD2 call from TCRdb remains unchecked. From germline, CDR1 is LNHDA and CDR2 SQIVND (reference sequence). CDR3 length: 15 amino acids. The CDR3 region is CASSTTSGRRYEQYF.

J is TRBJ2-3 and V is TRBV11-1. Germline CDR1 and CDR2: SGHAT and FQDESV (reference sequence). The CDR3 consists of 14 residues. This CDR3 reads CASKRGSGTDTQYF.

The chain recombines TRBV6-5 with TRBJ2-1; TCRdb selects TRBD2, and the lack of DNA leaves this call unchecked. The germline CDR1 and CDR2 sequences are MNHEY and SVGAGI. The CDR3 runs to 19 residues. The CDR3 loop is CASSYAASGLAGSYNEQFF.

This chain links TRBV9 with TRBJ1-5; TCRdb's assignment of TRBD1 cannot be checked, as there is no DNA. The germline gives CDR1 SGDLS, CDR2 YYNGEE. The CDR3 has 15 residues. CDR3 loop: CASSVGDRGNQPQHF.

The V call is TRBV29-1, the J call TRBJ1-1. The CDR3 spans 12 residues. In germline, CDR1 is SQVTM, CDR2 ANQGSEA. The CDR3 loop is CSVVQQNTEAFF.

The chain uses TRBV7-3 and TRBJ2-1; TCRdb returns TRBD1, unconfirmable since there is no DNA. CDR1 and CDR2 (germline): SGHTA, FQGTGA. This CDR3 has 13 residues. This CDR3 reads CASSRDLDNEQFF.

The chain employs TRBV5-1 and TRBJ1-1; with no DNA, the TCRdb D assignment of TRBD1 cannot be verified. The CDR3 covers 14 residues. CDR1 SGHRS and CDR2 YFSETQ come from the germline V gene. The CDR3 region is CASSFPGYNTEAFF.

The V gene is TRBV14, the J gene TRBJ2-7; TCRdb selects TRBD1, and the lack of DNA leaves this call unchecked. The CDR3 is 15 residues long. The germline gives CDR1 SGHDN, CDR2 FVKESK. The CDR3 protein is CASSHPGTSPWEQYF. Supplemented by reference TRBV14 and TRBJ2-7, the full variable domain reads EAGVTQFPSHSVIEKGQTVTLRCDPISGHDNLYWYRRVMGKEIKFLLHFVKESKQDESGMPNNRFLAERTGGTYSTLKVQPAELEDSGVYFCASSHPGTSPWEQYFGPGTRLTVT.